This entry lists 24 T cell receptor beta chains sequenced from one sample in a study of shared clonotypes between healthy human individuals. Some clones are missing from TCRdb's copy, which holds only in-frame ones; the method was immunoSEQ multiplex PCR. The data show roughly 2,300,000 clones, with about nine tenths seen just once and 0.37% held by the top ten. Sequenced: naive CD4+ T cells from PBMCs. Described subset: CD45RA+ positively selected. Every receptor here comes from a man aged 18 to 29 in good health. Some clones in this sample may be carry-over from other donors' samples.

The V gene is TRBV7-3, the J gene TRBJ2-7, with TRBD2 identical over 7 bases. V was pared by 1 base and J by 3 bases, with 6 bases of the junction left unmatched. In germline, CDR1 is SGHTA, CDR2 FQGTGA. The CDR3 extends over 15 amino acids. The CDR3 DNA sequence: TGTGCCAGCAGCTTAATGGCTAGCGGCTTCTACGAGCAGTACTTC. Amino acid sequence: CASSLMASGFYEQYF.

J is TRBJ2-2 and V is TRBV7-2; 11 positions agree with TRBD2. In germline, CDR1 is SGHTA, CDR2 FQGNSA. The ends lost 6 bases at V and 8 bases at J; junction bases unmatched: 11. The CDR3 sequence is 16 residues long. CDR3 nucleotide sequence: TGTGCCAGCAGGCGGACTAGCGGGTGGGACGCTGGGGAGCTGTTTTTT. It encodes CASRRTSGWDAGELFF. Supplemented by reference TRBV7-2 and TRBJ2-2, the full variable domain reads GAGVSQSPSNKVTEKGKDVELRCDPISGHTALYWYRQSLGQGLEFLIYFQGNSAPDKSGLPSDRFSAERTGGSVSTLTIQRTQQEDSAVYLCASRRTSGWDAGELFFGEGSRLTVL.

The V gene is TRBV4-2, the J gene TRBJ1-1; 8 nucleotides agree with TRBD1. The CDR3 has 15 residues. From germline, CDR1 is LGHNA and CDR2 YNFKEQ. V gave up 2 bases and J gave up 4 bases; unmatched junction bases: 6. The CDR3 is CASSQPGTGGTEAFF. CDR3 bases: TGTGCCAGCAGCCAACCGGGCACAGGGGGCACTGAAGCTTTCTTT.

The V gene is TRBV9, the J gene TRBJ2-2; 15 bases fit TRBD2. V shed 3 bases, J shed 0 bases, and the junction held 6 bases outside the gene matches. The CDR3 consists of 19 residues. Germline CDR1 SGDLS, CDR2 YYNGEE. CDR3 loop: CASSARGTSGRTNTGELFF. The CDR3 nucleotides read TGTGCCAGCAGCGCCCGAGGGACTAGCGGGAGGACGAACACCGGGGAGCTGTTTTTT.

This chain uses TRBV7-8 with TRBJ2-4, with a weak D call TRBD2 (6 bases). Trimming shortened V by 5 bases and J by 7 bases, and 15 bases separated the two germline ends. This CDR3 is 14 amino acids long. Germline values: CDR1 SGHVS, CDR2 FQNEAQ. Here the CDR3 DNA reads TGTGCCAGCAGCGCTATGGAGGGGCGTAACATTCAGTACTTC. This sequence encodes CASSAMEGRNIQYF.

The CDR3 region has the DNA TGTGCCAGCCCCTGGGCAGGGTACGTGAACATTCAGTACTTC. Protein: CASPWAGYVNIQYF. The genes are TRBV6-5 and TRBJ2-4; D perhaps matches TRBD1 (5 bases). The V end was cut by 8 bases, the J end by 7 bases, with 18 bases between. The CDR3 has 14 residues. The V gene's germline CDR1 is MNHEY and CDR2 SVGAGI.

This chain uses TRBV25-1 with TRBJ1-1, with a tentative D call TRBD1 (6 bases). Germline CDR1 reads MGHDK; CDR2 reads SYGVNS. This CDR3 region has 13 residues. Trimming left V 2 bases short and J 9 bases short, with 13 bases between. The CDR3 loop is CASSERWQGKAFF. CDR3 nucleotide sequence: TGTGCCAGCAGTGAACGGTGGCAGGGGAAAGCTTTCTTT. The entire variable domain, with the rest obtained from reference TRBV25-1 and TRBJ1-1, is as follows: EADIYQTPRYLVIGTGKKITLECSQTMGHDKMYWYQQDPGMELHLIHYSYGVNSTEKGDLSSESTVSRIRTEHFPLTLESARPSHTSQYLCASSERWQGKAFFGQGTRLTVV.

This clone is a singleton in its sample. The J gene is TRBJ1-5, the V gene TRBV6-5, with D perhaps TRBD1 (5 bases). The CDR3 has 13 residues. Trimming removed 6 bases at V and 4 bases at J, with 10 bases between. Germline V lookup: CDR1 MNHEY, CDR2 SVGAGI. The CDR3 DNA reads TGTGCCAGCAGCCGGGGGGAAAATCAGCCCCAGCATTTT. It translates to CASSRGENQPQHF.

The V gene is TRBV14, the J gene TRBJ2-4; D might be TRBD2 (5 bases). CDR3 length: 13 residues. V was clipped by 4 bases and J by 9 bases, with 13 bases between them. Germline-derived CDR1 and CDR2 are SGHDN and FVKESK. CDR3 protein: CASSRTLESIQYF. In DNA form, the CDR3 reads TGTGCCAGCAGCCGAACACTAGAGAGCATTCAGTACTTC.

V is TRBV5-5 and J is TRBJ1-2; TRBD1 aligns across 8 bases. V trimming: 1 base; J trimming: 8 bases; junction bases outside the gene matches: 13. Germline V gene sequence: CDR1 SGHKS, CDR2 YYEKEE (reference sequence). The CDR3 covers 16 residues. CDR3 sequence (DNA): TGTGCCAGCAGCTTGACACCGGGACAGGTGTCTTGGGGCTACACCTTC. Its protein is CASSLTPGQVSWGYTF.

Comment on this clone: Other nucleotide sequences in the sample specify the same CDR3. The V gene is TRBV5-1, the J gene TRBJ2-3; TRBD2 agrees at 10 bases. After removal of 0 bases from V and 4 bases from J, the junction contained 2 bases not matched to a gene. This CDR3 has 15 residues. Germline loops: CDR1 SGHRS, CDR2 YFSETQ. The CDR3 reads CASSLASGSADTQYF. Here the CDR3 DNA reads TGCGCCAGCAGCTTGGCTAGCGGGAGTGCAGATACGCAGTATTTT.

The chain employs TRBV27 and TRBJ2-1; the D gene could be TRBD1 or TRBD2 (5 bases each). Germline V lookup: CDR1 MNHEY, CDR2 SMNVEV (reference sequence). V lost 4 bases to trimming and J lost 3 bases, with 10 bases between them. CDR3 size: 14 residues. This CDR3 reads CASSSGPYYNEQFF. DNA of the CDR3: TGTGCCAGCAGTTCGGGACCTTACTACAATGAGCAGTTCTTC.

The chain employs TRBV6-5 and TRBJ2-2; 7 positions match TRBD1. This CDR3 spans 13 amino acids. Germline V CDR1 and CDR2: MNHEY, SVGAGI. V lost 8 bases, J lost 7 bases, and 7 bases stayed unmatched. For the CDR3, the DNA is TGTGCCAGCCGACGGACAGGTGGCGGGGAGCTGTTTTTT. Its protein product is CASRRTGGGELFF.

The chain is built from TRBV7-2 and TRBJ2-3; 11 bases are shared with TRBD2. Germline CDR1 is SGHTA and CDR2 is FQGNSA. The CDR3 is 15 residues long. V dropped 5 bases and J dropped 9; count of bases not matched to a gene: 10. In DNA, the CDR3 is TGTGCCAGCAGCCTACTGACCGGGACTAGCGGCACGCAGTATTTT. Translating gives CASSLLTGTSGTQYF.

This chain connects TRBV2 to TRBJ1-5; tentatively, D is TRBD1 (6 bases). The CDR3 has 14 residues. With 6 bases removed from V and 4 bases from J, the gap between germline ends came to 13 bases. Germline CDR1 and CDR2: SNHLY and FYNNEI. For the CDR3, the DNA is TGTGCCAGCAGGCCGGGACACCGGAATCAGCCCCAGCATTTT. This translates into CASRPGHRNQPQHF.

The chain links TRBV30 to TRBJ1-2; D is undetermined. Per germline, CDR1 GTSNPN and CDR2 SVGIG (reference sequence). The CDR3 extends over 12 amino acids. Trimming cost V 2 bases and J 3 bases, with 7 bases left between them. The CDR3 loop is CAWSLTDYGYTF. The DNA of the CDR3 is TGTGCCTGGAGTTTGACGGACTATGGCTACACCTTC.

With regard to this clone: An end of the junction does not agree with germline; a read error may underlie this. V gene TRBV5-5 combines with J gene TRBJ2-2, with 7 bases aligning to TRBD1. This CDR3 is built from 15 residues. The germline CDR1 and CDR2 sequences are SGHKS and YYEKEE (reference sequence). CDR3 sequence reads: CASSKTGSNSGELFF. The DNA of the CDR3 is TGTGCCAGCAGCAAGACAGGGTCGAACTCCGGGGAGCTGTTTTTT.

CDR3 nucleotides: TGCAGCGTTGTCACAAGCCTCGGGAACATTCAGTACTTC. It translates to CSVVTSLGNIQYF. The chain links TRBV29-1 to TRBJ2-4; D is uncertain. The CDR3 is 13 residues long. Germline V gene sequence: CDR1 SQVTM, CDR2 ANQGSEA. Trimming pared 4 bases from V and 7 bases from J, leaving 14 bases between. Supplemented by reference TRBV29-1 and TRBJ2-4, the full variable domain reads SAVISQKPSRDICQRGTSLTIQCQVDSQVTMMFWYRQQPGQSLTLIATANQGSEATYESGFVIDKFPISRPNLTFSTLTVSNMSPEDSSIYLCSVVTSLGNIQYFGAGTRLSVL.

A word on this clone: This same CDR3 is encoded by further DNA sequences in the sample. The chain has TRBV6-6 and TRBJ1-5; TRBD1 is a possible D gene (6 bases). The V end was cut by 0 bases, the J end by 1 base, with 7 bases between. Germline V gives CDR1 MNHNY, CDR2 SVGAGI (reference sequence). The CDR3 length is 15 residues. The chain's CDR3 is CASSYSRGSNQPQHF. CDR3 in DNA: TGTGCCAGCAGTTACTCCAGGGGAAGCAATCAGCCCCAGCATTTT.

The chain carries TRBV7-3 and TRBJ2-1; a weak D match, TRBD2 (5 bases). Germline lookup yields CDR1 SGHTA and CDR2 FQGTGA. Deletions cut 5 bases from V and 0 bases from J, with 8 bases between. The CDR3 loop spans 14 amino acids. This CDR3 is CASSGGGSYNEQFF. The CDR3 nucleotides read TGTGCCAGCAGCGGAGGCGGCTCCTACAATGAGCAGTTCTTC.

V gene TRBV4-1 combines with J gene TRBJ2-4, with 8 bases aligning to TRBD1. This CDR3 region has 16 residues. Germline CDR1 reads MGHRA; CDR2 reads YSYEKL. Trimming cost V 0 bases and J 1 base; bases outside gene matches: 2. CDR3 coding DNA: TGCGCCAGCAGCCAAGATAGGACAGGGGCCAAAAACATTCAGTACTTC. Residues: CASSQDRTGAKNIQYF.

The rearrangement links TRBV28 to TRBJ2-6; D unresolved. Per the germline V gene, CDR1 is MDHEN and CDR2 is SYDVKM. The CDR3 has 16 residues. Trimming took 1 base from V and 1 from J, leaving 8 bases between them. In DNA form, the CDR3 reads TGTGCCAGCAGTTTATTTTCAGGATCTGGGGCCAACGTCCTGACTTTC. Translation gives CASSLFSGSGANVLTF.

This clone was counted only a few times. This CDR3 is also generated by other DNA sequences in the sample. The chain joins TRBV5-1 to TRBJ1-5; tentatively, D is TRBD1 (5 bases). The V gene lost 4 bases and the J gene lost 7 bases, with 15 bases spanning the gap. The CDR3 is made up of 14 amino acids. Germline V CDR1 and CDR2: SGHRS, YFSETQ. The CDR3 nucleotides read TGCGCCAGCAGCCCGGGGACGGGGAGCCAGCCCCAGCATTTT. This encodes CASSPGTGSQPQHF.

V gene TRBV28 combines with J gene TRBJ1-3, with D hard to call. CDR3 length equals 13 residues. The ends were cut back, 8 bases at V and 0 bases at J, with 8 bases in the middle. Germline V gene data show CDR1 as MDHEN and CDR2 as SYDVKM. Here the CDR3 DNA reads TGTGCCAGCCGGGTTTCCTCTGGAAACACCATATATTTT. Its translation is CASRVSSGNTIYF.